The rows below give T cell receptor beta chains drawn from one sample of a study of siplizumab effects on memory and regulatory T cells. Some clones are missing from TCRdb's copy, which holds only in-frame ones; the method was immunoSEQ multiplex PCR. Of about 100,000 clones in the sample, over 90% were seen once. Sequenced material: Tregs sorted from blood. The receptor set was obtained from a human donor in good health. CDR3s include the opening cysteine and the closing phenylalanine or tryptophan. Fields, in order: V gene, CDR3 length, D gene, J gene, CDR3 protein, CDR3 DNA. The D gene is left open where the match is weak.

TRBV9,13,-,TRBJ2-3,CASSPPSTDTQYF,TGTGCCAGCAGCCCCCCCAGTACAGATACGCAGTATTTT
TRBV5-1,15,-,TRBJ1-3,CASSFTTGPGNTIYF,TGCGCCAGCAGCTTTACTACAGGACCTGGAAACACCATATATTTT
TRBV19,14,TRBD1,TRBJ1-1,CASSRGTGGTEAFF,TGTGCCAGTAGTAGGGGGACAGGCGGGACTGAAGCTTTCTTT
TRBV6-6,14,-,TRBJ2-2,CASSRGTSTGELFF,TGTGCCAGCAGCCGAGGGACGTCCACCGGGGAGCTGTTTTTT
TRBV9,14,-,TRBJ2-7,CASSVAPSSYEQYF,TGTGCCAGCAGCGTAGCCCCGAGCTCCTACGAGCAGTACTTC
TRBV11-3,14,TRBD2,TRBJ2-1,CASSLAGALGEQFF,TGTGCCAGCAGCCTAGCGGGAGCCCTCGGTGAGCAGTTCTTC
TRBV4-1,16,TRBD2,TRBJ2-5,CASSQGLAGTQETQYF,TGCGCCAGCAGCCAGGGACTAGCGGGTACCCAAGAGACCCAGTACTTC
TRBV6-5,13,-,TRBJ1-2,CASRRGVNYGYTF,TGTGCCAGCAGACGAGGGGTTAACTATGGCTACACCTTC
TRBV30,15,-,TRBJ2-3,CAWSVTGLGTDTQYF,TGTGCCTGGAGTGTTACGGGGCTTGGGACAGATACGCAGTATTTT
TRBV30,15,-,TRBJ2-3,CAWSVRGGSTDTQYF,TGTGCCTGGAGTGTACGAGGCGGCAGCACAGATACGCAGTATTTT
TRBV10-3,14,-,TRBJ1-1,CAISLTGMNTEAFF,TGTGCCATCAGTCTGACAGGCATGAACACTGAAGCTTTCTTT
TRBV11-2,15,-,TRBJ2-1,CASSSGKNPYNEQFF,TGTGCCAGCAGCTCCGGTAAGAACCCCTACAATGAGCAGTTCTTC
TRBV18,15,-,TRBJ1-3,CASSPPVLSGNTIYF,TGTGCCAGCTCGCCGCCGGTGCTCTCTGGAAACACCATATATTTT
TRBV7-2,13,-,TRBJ2-7,CASSLEVEYEQYF,TGTGCCAGCAGCTTGGAGGTTGAATACGAGCAGTACTTC
TRBV5-1,12,-,TRBJ1-2,CASSSEAYGYTF,TGCGCCAGCAGCAGCGAGGCCTATGGCTACACCTTC
TRBV2,14,TRBD1,TRBJ2-7,CASSEGTGSFEQYF,TGTGCCAGCAGTGAGGGGACAGGGAGCTTCGAGCAGTACTTC
TRBV19,13,-,TRBJ2-3,CASDVGGTDTQYF,TGTGCCAGTGACGTTGGGGGCACAGATACGCAGTATTTT
TRBV10-3,12,TRBD2,TRBJ2-7,CAIRGGAHEQYF,TGTGCCATCCGGGGGGGGGCACACGAGCAGTACTTC
TRBV4-1,17,TRBD1,TRBJ2-1,CASSQAVGQGGYNEQFF,TGCGCCAGCAGCCAAGCTGTTGGACAGGGTGGCTACAATGAGCAGTTCTTC
TRBV5-6,13,-,TRBJ2-5,CASSEVGGETQYF,TGTGCCAGCAGCGAGGTTGGAGGGGAGACCCAGTACTTC
TRBV30,13,TRBD1,TRBJ1-4,CARRDRGNEKLFF,TGTGCTCGGAGGGACAGGGGGAATGAAAAACTGTTTTTT
TRBV29-1,11,TRBD1,TRBJ2-2,CSVSMDRVVFF,TGCAGCGTTTCTATGGACAGGGTGGTGTTTTTT
TRBV11-2,13,-,TRBJ1-2,CASSLEGLNGYTF,TGTGCCAGCAGCTTAGAAGGGTTAAATGGCTACACCTTC
TRBV6-5,15,TRBD1,TRBJ1-6,CASSYRTGDNSPLHF,TGTGCCAGCAGCTACCGGACAGGAGATAATTCACCCCTCCACTTT